This is a list of T cell receptor beta chains from one sample in a study of beta chain features in type 1 diabetes. The data were produced by immunoSEQ multiplex PCR, yet TCRdb's version contains in-frame clones alone and is incomplete. Of some 22,000 clones listed, 60% to 80% are singletons. Sample: Tregs from blood. Receptors were obtained from a middle-aged woman in good health. Both conserved end residues are part of each CDR3. The D gene is left open where the match is weak. Not every row has a clone size; where given, it reads once, few, many or a size class.

v_call: TRBV11-2
clone_size: -
j_call: TRBJ2-5
d_call: TRBD2
cdr3_nt: TGTGCCAGCAGCTTAGTAATCAGCGGGAGGGCGGGGGGAGAGACCCAGTACTTC
cdr3_aa: CASSLVISGRAGGETQYF

v_call: TRBV2
clone_size: -
j_call: TRBJ1-4
d_call: -
cdr3_nt: TGTGCCAGCATCATCAGGGGCACTAATGAAAAACTGTTTTTT
cdr3_aa: CASIIRGTNEKLFF

v_call: TRBV5-1
clone_size: -
j_call: TRBJ1-1
d_call: TRBD1
cdr3_nt: TGCGCCAGCAGGTCTCCGGGACAGATGAACACTGAAGCTTTCTTT
cdr3_aa: CASRSPGQMNTEAFF

v_call: TRBV6-1
clone_size: few
j_call: TRBJ1-5
d_call: -
cdr3_nt: TGTGCCAGCACCAAAAGGCTTGACGGGGGTCAGCCCCAGCATTTT
cdr3_aa: CASTKRLDGGQPQHF

v_call: TRBV29-1
clone_size: -
j_call: TRBJ2-7
d_call: TRBD1
cdr3_nt: TGCAGCCACCGGGACAGCTCCTACGAGCAGTACTTC
cdr3_aa: CSHRDSSYEQYF

v_call: TRBV5-5
clone_size: -
j_call: TRBJ2-7
d_call: -
cdr3_nt: TGTGCCAGCAGCCTGGTTACTAACTACGAGCAGTACTTC
cdr3_aa: CASSLVTNYEQYF

v_call: TRBV9
clone_size: few
j_call: TRBJ2-4
d_call: TRBD1
cdr3_nt: TGTGCCAGCAGCGTAAGGGACAGGGGGTCGGCCAAAAACATTCAGTACTTC
cdr3_aa: CASSVRDRGSAKNIQYF

v_call: TRBV5-8
clone_size: -
j_call: TRBJ1-1
d_call: TRBD1
cdr3_nt: TGTGCCAGCTCTTTCCAGGACAGGGGTTACGTGAACACTGAAGCTTTCTTT
cdr3_aa: CASSFQDRGYVNTEAFF

v_call: TRBV6-5
clone_size: -
j_call: TRBJ1-6
d_call: -
cdr3_nt: TGTGCCGCGGGTCCGGGTTCACCCCTCCACTTT
cdr3_aa: CAAGPGSPLHF

v_call: TRBV18
clone_size: -
j_call: TRBJ1-6
d_call: -
cdr3_nt: TGTGCCAGCTCACCAAGGGGCCCCCAAACCCAATCTTCACCCCTCCACTTT
cdr3_aa: CASSPRGPQTQSSPLHF

v_call: TRBV4-1
clone_size: -
j_call: TRBJ1-2
d_call: -
cdr3_nt: TGCGCCAGCAGCCAAGATTCAGCCCTCGGGGGCTACACCTTC
cdr3_aa: CASSQDSALGGYTF

v_call: TRBV10-3
clone_size: -
j_call: TRBJ2-3
d_call: TRBD2
cdr3_nt: TGTGCCACCTTGAATCGGGACTACGGCATAGATACGCAGTATTTT
cdr3_aa: CATLNRDYGIDTQYF

v_call: TRBV7-9
clone_size: -
j_call: TRBJ2-1
d_call: TRBD1
cdr3_nt: TGTGCCAGCAGCTTATGGGGCAGGGGGCCCTCTGGGTCCTACAATGAGCAGTTCTTC
cdr3_aa: CASSLWGRGPSGSYNEQFF

v_call: TRBV10-3
clone_size: -
j_call: TRBJ1-4
d_call: -
cdr3_nt: TGTGCCACGATGAGGGCAGCGGCGAATAATGAAAAACTGTTTTTT
cdr3_aa: CATMRAAANNEKLFF

v_call: TRBV6-5
clone_size: -
j_call: TRBJ2-3
d_call: -
cdr3_nt: TGTGCCAGCAGTTGGAGGGGGGGGGCCCCAGATACGCAGTATTTT
cdr3_aa: CASSWRGGAPDTQYF

v_call: TRBV7-2
clone_size: -
j_call: TRBJ2-1
d_call: -
cdr3_nt: TGTGCTAGCAGCTTTACAGGGAGCTCCTACAATGAGCAGTTCTTC
cdr3_aa: CASSFTGSSYNEQFF

v_call: TRBV28
clone_size: -
j_call: TRBJ2-3
d_call: TRBD2
cdr3_nt: TGTGCCAGCAGTTTTCTGACTAGCGGGACCTCCACAGATACGCAGTATTTT
cdr3_aa: CASSFLTSGTSTDTQYF

v_call: TRBV6-6
clone_size: -
j_call: TRBJ2-1
d_call: -
cdr3_nt: TGTGCCAGCAGTTCCCCTTCCTACAATGAGCAGTTCTTC
cdr3_aa: CASSSPSYNEQFF

v_call: TRBV19
clone_size: -
j_call: TRBJ2-7
d_call: TRBD1
cdr3_nt: TGTGCCAGTAGTATACGGACAGGCCAGGTTTACGAGCAGTACTTC
cdr3_aa: CASSIRTGQVYEQYF

v_call: TRBV10-3
clone_size: -
j_call: TRBJ2-2
d_call: -
cdr3_nt: TGTGCCATCTCTGGGACAAACGCGAACACCGGGGAGCTGTTTTTT
cdr3_aa: CAISGTNANTGELFF

v_call: TRBV5-4
clone_size: -
j_call: TRBJ2-3
d_call: -
cdr3_nt: TGTGCCAGCAGCTGGGGCCAGGGCCAAAGTTATTTT
cdr3_aa: CASSWGQGQSYF

v_call: TRBV7-2
clone_size: -
j_call: TRBJ2-5
d_call: -
cdr3_nt: TGTGCCAGCAACCAGTTTGGACTGGAGACCCAGTACTTC
cdr3_aa: CASNQFGLETQYF

v_call: TRBV7-6
clone_size: -
j_call: TRBJ2-7
d_call: TRBD1
cdr3_nt: TGTGCCAGCAGCTTAGGTGTGGGGGGACAGGGGAACTACGAGCAGTACTTC
cdr3_aa: CASSLGVGGQGNYEQYF

v_call: TRBV6-5
clone_size: -
j_call: TRBJ1-3
d_call: -
cdr3_nt: TGTGCCAGCAGTGGCACAGGTCGCTCTGGAAACACCATATATTTT
cdr3_aa: CASSGTGRSGNTIYF

v_call: TRBV7-6
clone_size: -
j_call: TRBJ2-7
d_call: TRBD1
cdr3_nt: TGTGCCAGCAGCGTGGACAGGGGGAGCTCCTACGAGCAGTACTTC
cdr3_aa: CASSVDRGSSYEQYF

v_call: TRBV5-1
clone_size: -
j_call: TRBJ2-7
d_call: TRBD1
cdr3_nt: TGCGCCAGCAGACTCTGGACAGGGGCCTCCTCCTACGAGCAGTACTTC
cdr3_aa: CASRLWTGASSYEQYF

v_call: TRBV2
clone_size: -
j_call: TRBJ1-2
d_call: TRBD1
cdr3_nt: TGTGCCAGCCGGATACAGGGGTCGGGAGGCTACACCTTC
cdr3_aa: CASRIQGSGGYTF

v_call: TRBV5-4
clone_size: once
j_call: TRBJ1-1
d_call: -
cdr3_nt: TGTGCCAGCAGCGTACCGGGATCAATGGGGTACACTGAAGCTTTCTTT
cdr3_aa: CASSVPGSMGYTEAFF

v_call: TRBV25-1
clone_size: -
j_call: TRBJ2-1
d_call: TRBD2
cdr3_nt: TGTGCCAGCAGACTAGCGGGGGGAGTTTACAATGAGCAGTTCTTC
cdr3_aa: CASRLAGGVYNEQFF

v_call: TRBV5-1
clone_size: once
j_call: TRBJ1-2
d_call: -
cdr3_nt: TGCGCCAGCAGACTCGAGACCACAGTTAACTATGGCTACACCTTC
cdr3_aa: CASRLETTVNYGYTF

v_call: TRBV6-5
clone_size: -
j_call: TRBJ2-5
d_call: -
cdr3_nt: TGTGCCAGCAGTTACCAGGATCCTCAAGAGACCCAGTACTTC
cdr3_aa: CASSYQDPQETQYF

v_call: TRBV6-1
clone_size: -
j_call: TRBJ2-5
d_call: TRBD2
cdr3_nt: TGTGCCAGCAGTGAAGAGGGACTAGCGGGGGGCTTGAGGGCGACCCAGTACTTC
cdr3_aa: CASSEEGLAGGLRATQYF

v_call: TRBV5-6
clone_size: -
j_call: TRBJ2-5
d_call: -
cdr3_nt: TGTGCCAGCACCAGGGTGACGCTAGAGACCCAGTACTTC
cdr3_aa: CASTRVTLETQYF

v_call: TRBV18
clone_size: -
j_call: TRBJ1-5
d_call: -
cdr3_nt: TGTGCCAGCTCAGCCCTTTTTCCCCGACGCGGCAATCCCTATCAGCCCCAGCATTTT
cdr3_aa: CASSALFPRRGNPYQPQHF

v_call: TRBV10-2
clone_size: -
j_call: TRBJ2-7
d_call: -
cdr3_nt: TGCGCCAGTTCAAAGGGGTCCGAGCAGTACTTC
cdr3_aa: CASSKGSEQYF

v_call: TRBV7-9
clone_size: few
j_call: TRBJ2-5
d_call: TRBD2
cdr3_nt: TGTGCCAGCAGCTTCCGCGGGGGTCTTGTACCAGAGACCCAGTACTTC
cdr3_aa: CASSFRGGLVPETQYF

v_call: TRBV6-5
clone_size: few
j_call: TRBJ2-5
d_call: TRBD2
cdr3_nt: TGTGCCAGCAGATCCCTTTCGGGGGGTCAAGAGACCCAGTACTTC
cdr3_aa: CASRSLSGGQETQYF

v_call: TRBV6-6
clone_size: once
j_call: TRBJ2-3
d_call: -
cdr3_nt: TGTGCCAGCAGTTCGGGACTGGGCACAGATACGCAGTATTTT
cdr3_aa: CASSSGLGTDTQYF

v_call: TRBV5-4
clone_size: -
j_call: TRBJ2-3
d_call: -
cdr3_nt: TGTGCCAGCAACCATGGAAAAAACCTCATACCGACAGGCACAGATACGCAGTATTTT
cdr3_aa: CASNHGKNLIPTGTDTQYF

v_call: TRBV4-2
clone_size: -
j_call: TRBJ1-2
d_call: -
cdr3_nt: TGTGCCAGCAGCCGCGGCAACTATGGCTACACCTTC
cdr3_aa: CASSRGNYGYTF

v_call: TRBV7-2
clone_size: -
j_call: TRBJ2-1
d_call: TRBD2
cdr3_nt: TGTGCCAGCACCTTAGCGGGACACTACAATGAGCAGTTCTTC
cdr3_aa: CASTLAGHYNEQFF

v_call: TRBV10-2
clone_size: -
j_call: TRBJ2-6
d_call: -
cdr3_nt: TGCGCCAGCATGCGACAGGGAGGAAAGTCTGGGGCCAACGTCCTGACTTTC
cdr3_aa: CASMRQGGKSGANVLTF

v_call: TRBV7-2
clone_size: once
j_call: TRBJ2-2
d_call: TRBD2
cdr3_nt: TGTGCCAGCAGCTCATGGGGGGGGTACACCGGGGAGCTGTTTTTT
cdr3_aa: CASSSWGGYTGELFF

v_call: TRBV18
clone_size: -
j_call: TRBJ2-7
d_call: TRBD1
cdr3_nt: TGTGCCAGCTCACTCCGGGACAGGGCCTACGAGCAGTACTTC
cdr3_aa: CASSLRDRAYEQYF

v_call: TRBV4-3
clone_size: -
j_call: TRBJ1-2
d_call: TRBD1
cdr3_nt: TGCGCCAGCAGCCAAGGGCAAACGGGACAGGGGTATGGCTACACCTTC
cdr3_aa: CASSQGQTGQGYGYTF

v_call: TRBV5-1
clone_size: few
j_call: TRBJ2-3
d_call: -
cdr3_nt: TGCGCCAGCAGCCCGGAGCTAGTTCGCGGCACAGATACGCAGTATTTT
cdr3_aa: CASSPELVRGTDTQYF

v_call: TRBV2
clone_size: -
j_call: TRBJ2-7
d_call: TRBD1
cdr3_nt: TGTGCCAGCAGTGAGGACAGGGGGAACGAGCAGTACTTC
cdr3_aa: CASSEDRGNEQYF

v_call: TRBV10-1
clone_size: once
j_call: TRBJ2-7
d_call: TRBD2
cdr3_nt: TGCGCCAGCAGTGATGGGGGGGCCTACGAGCAGTACTTC
cdr3_aa: CASSDGGAYEQYF

v_call: TRBV10-2
clone_size: -
j_call: TRBJ2-7
d_call: -
cdr3_nt: TGCGCCAGCGGGCGGGTCTACGAGCAGTACTTC
cdr3_aa: CASGRVYEQYF

v_call: TRBV19
clone_size: -
j_call: TRBJ2-3
d_call: TRBD1
cdr3_nt: TGTGCCAGTAGTCCTCCGCCGGGACAGGCTAAACACACAGATACGCAGTATTTT
cdr3_aa: CASSPPPGQAKHTDTQYF

v_call: TRBV29-1
clone_size: -
j_call: TRBJ2-3
d_call: -
cdr3_nt: TGCAGCGTTGAAGGGAGGTTGAGCACAGATACGCAGTATTTT
cdr3_aa: CSVEGRLSTDTQYF

v_call: TRBV5-6
clone_size: -
j_call: TRBJ2-7
d_call: TRBD2
cdr3_nt: TGTGCCAGCAGCTCCCCCCCGGGGGGGAAGGACGAGCAGTACTTC
cdr3_aa: CASSSPPGGKDEQYF

v_call: TRBV18
clone_size: -
j_call: TRBJ2-5
d_call: TRBD2
cdr3_nt: TGTGCCAGCTCACAGGTAGCGGGATACCAAGAGACCCAGTACTTC
cdr3_aa: CASSQVAGYQETQYF

v_call: TRBV7-2
clone_size: -
j_call: TRBJ2-4
d_call: TRBD1
cdr3_nt: TGTGCCAGCAGCTCGGACAGGGGAAACATTCAGTACTTC
cdr3_aa: CASSSDRGNIQYF

v_call: TRBV7-9
clone_size: -
j_call: TRBJ1-4
d_call: TRBD1
cdr3_nt: TGTGCCAGCAGCCAAGCCGAGTTCCGGGACAGGAATGAAAAACTGTTTTTT
cdr3_aa: CASSQAEFRDRNEKLFF